The TCR beta chain described here comes from a study of beta chain features in type 1 diabetes (dated by TCRdb to the late 2010s). Regarding the complete study: Mean age, gender distribution, total cell number and subset yield did not differ between patients and healthy donors. Regulatory and stem cell-like memory subsets were isolated from only 8 patients and roughly 8 healthy donors, whereas naive and central memory subsets came from all 30 or so donors. A total of 107,917,701 sorted cells were examined across all samples, and the number of cells per subset was strongly correlated with RNA yield. The study compared the TCRB repertoires of sorted circulating CD4+ T cell subsets in recently diagnosed type 1 diabetes patients with those in matched healthy donors.

Each donor gave one peripheral blood draw, averaging about 100 mL, which was collected into heparinised tubes. Naive, central memory, regulatory and stem cell-like memory CD4+ T cells were sorted on a BD FACSAria II using a panel including CD45RO, CCR7, CD25, CD127, CD95 and CD27. Every sorted population had a purity above 95%. PBMCs were separated immediately by Lymphoprep density gradient centrifugation and were stained directly, without being cultured. Samples were stained and sorted in pairs, with one healthy donor and one patient per experiment, so that batch effects were minimized. The entire amount of isolated RNA was reverse transcribed using the High Capacity cDNA Reverse Transcription Kit, so the sequenced TCRB transcripts were expressed ones. Naive, central memory and regulatory T cell samples underwent deep immunoSEQ sequencing, averaging around 3.7 million total reads per sample. Sorted cells were lysed in RLT buffer, and RNA was extracted using DNase-treated RNeasy Micro or Mini kits according to cell number. To prevent cross-contamination, each cell subset was processed individually, whereas patient and healthy donor samples were processed jointly. TCRB sequences were amplified from cDNA with the immunoSEQ multiplex PCR, producing 87-bp fragments spanning the CDR3 region. Sequencing of the amplicons was performed on the Illumina HiSeq platform. The authors' pipeline ran thus. PCR bias was computationally corrected using synthetic template baselines, reads within Hamming distance 2 were collapsed, and singletons that could not be merged were discarded. Reads were aligned against IMGT so that V, D and J genes, CDR3 length and insertions or deletions at six rearrangement sites could be assigned. Within each subset, clonotype counts were normalized to the number of sorted cells before true diversity and Gini coefficients were calculated with the tcR R package. Repertoire sharing was quantified using the overlap coefficient calculated on TCRB nucleotide sequences. TCRdb took over this immuneACCESS table, retaining in-frame rearrangements with V and J assigned. Such tables are incomplete; in checked studies, under half of the missing clones stem from an unresolved V gene, and the remainder is unexplained. For V, J and clone size, that table is used; D and trimming come from the DNA. This sample holds about 140,000 clones; roughly 7.2% were observed only once. The ten largest make up 1.4% of the sample.

Counted from cysteine to phenylalanine, this CDR3 has 16 amino acids. The only DNA kept is the CDR3, 48 bases in frame from the first base. At the junction V is shortened by 5 bases and J by 3 bases, with 17 bases in between. Taken from the germline V gene, the CDR1 and CDR2 loops are SGHTA and FQGNSA. Overall results and qualifications from the work: Naive, central memory and regulatory TCRB repertoires appeared more similar among patients than among healthy donors. Fewer insertions and more nucleotide deletions at VDJ recombination sites were observed in patients with type 1 diabetes, implying thymic rearrangement abnormalities. HLA sub-analyses involved small numbers of individuals, so any influence of HLA type on TCRB rearrangement remained unresolved. Shorter templates might have been favored by PCR, but patient and control samples were amplified and corrected together, so both groups would have been affected equally by any skew. Because cDNA was sequenced instead of genomic DNA, activated cells with high expression could be over-represented, although the groups did not differ in activation or CD3 levels. A moderate but significant shortening of TCRB CDR3 length was observed in type 1 diabetes patients in all four CD4+ subsets.

On this clone: Its target antigen remains unknown. No base-level quality is on record; no much larger clone is a single base apart.

The receptor was isolated from a woman aged 25 to 39 in good health. The sample was central memory CD4+ T cells from blood. The V and J genes are TRBV7-2 and TRBJ2-1; the D gene is possibly TRBD2, with 6 bases matching. The CDR3 region has the sequence CASSAKGSGNYNEQFF. The nucleotide sequence reads as follows: TGTGCCAGCAGCGCGAAAGGTAGCGGAAACTACAATGAGCAGTTCTTC.